The next 21 T cell receptor beta chains were all read from a single sample in a study of OX40 agonist ivuxolimab in advanced cancers. Measured with immunoSEQ multiplex PCR; TCRdb has only the in-frame clones, and not every one. The sample holds 30,000 to 40,000 clones; 75% to 85% are singletons and the top ten take around 20%. The specimen comprised CD4+ or CD8+ T cells sorted from blood, sampled in a trial of the OX40 agonist ivuxolimab. The receptors were gathered from an adult with an advanced solid tumor such as melanoma, head and neck, liver or kidney cancer.

The chain's CDR3 is CASSLLGQPQHF. The DNA of the CDR3 is TGTGCCAGCAGTTTATTAGGCCAGCCCCAGCATTTT. The gene calls are TRBV27 and TRBJ1-5; no definite D call. V was clipped by 1 base and J by 7 bases, with 5 bases between them. The CDR3 is 12 amino acids. Per germline, CDR1 MNHEY and CDR2 SMNVEV (reference sequence).

The gene calls are TRBV4-2 and TRBJ1-1; D remains ambiguous. The CDR3 length is 14 residues. V was cut by 0 bases and J by 0 bases, with 5 bases left in between. The germline CDR1 and CDR2 sequences are LGHNA and YNFKEQ. This CDR3 is CASSQDFLNTEAFF. CDR3 nucleotide sequence: TGTGCCAGCAGCCAAGATTTCCTGAACACTGAAGCTTTCTTT.

The chain employs TRBV27 and TRBJ2-7, with TRBD2 identical over 11 bases. CDR1 and CDR2 (germline): MNHEY, SMNVEV (reference sequence). This CDR3 comprises 15 residues. V dropped 1 base and J dropped 4; count of bases not matched to a gene: 3. The CDR3 loop is CASSLLGTSGYEQYF. As DNA, the CDR3 is TGTGCCAGCAGTTTATTGGGGACTAGCGGATACGAGCAGTACTTC.

The chain couples TRBV28 to TRBJ2-7, with D perhaps being TRBD1 or TRBD2 (5 bases each). The V gene's germline CDR1 is MDHEN and CDR2 SYDVKM. The CDR3 has 15 amino acids. V was pared by 1 base and J by 3 bases, with 13 bases between. The CDR3 is CASSLSRDAYYEQYF. The CDR3 nucleotides read TGTGCCAGCAGTTTATCTCGGGACGCCTACTACGAGCAGTACTTC.

This clone is medium-sized by share. The V gene is TRBV27, the J gene TRBJ2-7; TRBD1 is a possible D gene (5 bases). The CDR3 is made up of 13 amino acids. V was pared by 6 bases and J by 7 bases, with 16 bases between. Germline loops: CDR1 MNHEY, CDR2 SMNVEV (reference sequence). The CDR3 sequence: CASRDSGPREQYF. The CDR3 DNA follows: TGTGCCAGCAGGGATTCAGGGCCGCGGGAGCAGTACTTC.

This clone was detected once. The rearrangement uses TRBV10-3 and TRBJ1-1; 9 nucleotides line up with TRBD1. Germline CDR1 reads ENHRY; CDR2 reads SYGVKD. V lost 3 bases to trimming and J lost 9 bases; unmatched junction nucleotides: 11. The CDR3 has 15 amino acids. Here the CDR3 reads CAISDVGGTGNKAFF. CDR3 coding DNA: TGTGCCATCAGTGATGTGGGAGGGACAGGGAATAAAGCTTTCTTT.

This clone was seen a handful of times. This chain joins TRBV7-9 and TRBJ1-2, with a weak D call TRBD1 (5 bases). V was shortened by 3 bases and J by 0 bases, with 11 bases between the two germline ends. This CDR3 spans 15 amino acids. From germline, CDR1 is SEHNR and CDR2 FQNEAQ (reference sequence). The CDR3 coding sequence is TGTGCCAGCAGCTTGCAGGGAGCCCCTAACTATGGCTACACCTTC. This translates into CASSLQGAPNYGYTF.

The chain recombines TRBV6-1 with TRBJ2-2, with D unclear. The V end lost 7 bases, the J end lost 1 base, and 7 bases lay between the germline ends. The CDR3 totals 13 residues. Germline CDR1 MNHNS, CDR2 SASEGT. Here the CDR3 reads CASKGQNTGELFF. CDR3 DNA sequence: TGTGCCAGCAAGGGCCAGAACACCGGGGAGCTGTTTTTT.

The rearrangement uses TRBV6-5 and TRBJ1-6, with D hard to call. Germline assignment: CDR1 MNHEY and CDR2 SVGAGI. Trimming removed 3 bases at V and 6 bases at J, with 15 bases between. CDR3 length: 16 amino acids. CDR3 DNA: TGTGCCAGCAGTTATTCCAGACACCGCTTTAATTCACCCCTCCACTTT. This encodes CASSYSRHRFNSPLHF.

This rearrangement joins TRBV7-4 to TRBJ2-2, with 9 bases lining up with TRBD2. CDR1 and CDR2 (germline): SGHVT, SQSDAQ. V shed 4 bases and J 6 bases; nucleotides not matched to a gene: 6. The CDR3 totals 15 residues. CDR3 loop: CASSSPSGRPGELFF. The CDR3 DNA is TGTGCCAGCAGCTCCCCCAGCGGGAGGCCCGGGGAGCTGTTTTTT.

The table lists this clone with a count of one. This chain joins TRBV5-5 and TRBJ2-2; 8 nucleotides agree with TRBD1. Germline V gives CDR1 SGHKS, CDR2 YYEKEE (reference sequence). The CDR3 runs to 17 residues. Losses at the gene ends were 1 base for V and 3 bases for J; bases not matched to a gene: 8. In DNA, the CDR3 is TGTGCCAGCAGCTTGCTAGGACAGGGTGGGCACACCGGGGAGCTGTTTTTT. Amino acid sequence: CASSLLGQGGHTGELFF.

This rearrangement joins TRBV13 to TRBJ2-7; 9 positions agree with TRBD1. CDR3 size: 17 residues. Germline-derived CDR1 and CDR2 are PRHDT and FYEKMQ (reference sequence). The V segment lost 4 bases and the J segment 0 bases; nucleotides outside the gene matches: 10. The CDR3 DNA is TGTGCCAGCAGCTCGCCGGGGACAGGGACGTCCTCCTACGAGCAGTACTTC. Its translation: CASSSPGTGTSSYEQYF.

This clone is medium-sized (0.01 to 0.1%) in the sample. V usage is TRBV7-9 and J usage is TRBJ2-3; D uncertain. Trimming shortened V by 6 bases and J by 4 bases, and 8 bases separated the two germline ends. The CDR3 extends over 12 amino acids. Germline V lookup: CDR1 SEHNR, CDR2 FQNEAQ (reference sequence). The DNA for the CDR3 is TGTGCCAGCAGAGGAAGGGCAGATACGCAGTATTTT. Amino acid sequence: CASRGRADTQYF. Based on the CDR3 plus reference TRBV7-9 and TRBJ2-3, the full variable domain is DTGVSQNPRHKITKRGQNVTFRCDPISEHNRLYWYRQTLGQGPEFLTYFQNEAQLEKSRLLSDRFSAERPKGSFSTLEIQRTEQGDSAMYLCASRGRADTQYFGPGTRLTVL.

This chain joins TRBV6-1 and TRBJ2-7; a weak D match, TRBD1 (6 bases). V was cut by 3 bases and J by 4 bases, with 16 bases left in between. Germline CDR1 reads MNHNS; CDR2 reads SASEGT. CDR3 length equals 15 residues. In nucleotides, the CDR3 is TGTGCCAGCAGTGAGGGGGCAGGGGTACGATACGAGCAGTACTTC. This translates into CASSEGAGVRYEQYF.

The V gene is TRBV5-6, the J gene TRBJ1-1, with 9 nucleotides matching TRBD1. V lost 1 base to trimming and J lost 3 bases; unmatched junction nucleotides: 7. This CDR3 is built from 16 residues. Germline V lookup: CDR1 SGHDT, CDR2 YYEEEE. Here the CDR3 reads CASSLWTGEGDTEAFF. The DNA for the CDR3 is TGTGCCAGCAGCTTGTGGACAGGGGAGGGGGACACTGAAGCTTTCTTT.

A single count supports this clone. V usage is TRBV13 and J usage is TRBJ2-3; no reliable D call. Between the trimmed V and J ends, which lost 0 bases and 3 bases, there was a span of 10 bases. This CDR3 region has 15 residues. CDR1 PRHDT and CDR2 FYEKMQ come from the germline V gene (reference sequence). CDR3 protein: CASSLGPGTTDTQYF. The CDR3 nucleotides read TGTGCCAGCAGCTTAGGACCTGGAACTACAGATACGCAGTATTTT.

As concerns this clone: The same CDR3 arises from other DNA sequences in this sample as well. This chain uses TRBV7-6 with TRBJ1-6; D is possibly TRBD1 (6 bases). CDR1 and CDR2 (germline): SGHVS, FNYEAQ. This CDR3 contains 15 residues. Deletions cut 2 bases from V and 6 bases from J, with 11 bases between. The CDR3 loop reads CASSLTGAGNSPLHF. CDR3 coding DNA: TGTGCCAGCAGCTTAACGGGGGCGGGTAATTCACCCCTCCACTTT.

The chain couples TRBV19 to TRBJ1-5; D unresolved. Trimming pared 3 bases from V and 4 bases from J, leaving 7 bases between. The CDR3 length is 13 residues. The germline V gene has CDR1 LNHDA and CDR2 SQIVND (reference sequence). CDR3 DNA sequence: TGTGCCAGTAGTATTATTGGGAATCAGCCCCAGCATTTT. This translates into CASSIIGNQPQHF. Filled out from reference TRBV19 and TRBJ1-5, the complete variable domain reads DGGITQSPKYLFRKEGQNVTLSCEQNLNHDAMYWYRQDPGQGLRLIYYSQIVNDFQKGDIAEGYSVSREKKESFPLTVTSAQKNPTAFYLCASSIIGNQPQHFGDGTRLSIL.

This rearrangement joins TRBV5-1 to TRBJ2-7, with TRBD2 identical over 11 bases. This CDR3 is 14 amino acids long. Germline trimming cut 7 bases from V and 1 base from J; bases unmatched to any gene: 4. Per germline, CDR1 SGHRS and CDR2 YFSETQ. The CDR3 bases are TGCGCCAGCTCACTAGCGGGGGTTTCCTACGAGCAGTACTTC. Its protein is CASSLAGVSYEQYF. Based on the CDR3 plus reference TRBV5-1 and TRBJ2-7, the full variable domain is KAGVTQTPRYLIKTRGQQVTLSCSPISGHRSVSWYQQTPGQGLQFLFEYFSETQRNKGNFPGRFSGRQFSNSRSEMNVSTLELGDSALYLCASSLAGVSYEQYFGPGTRLTVT.

This sequence joins TRBV27 and TRBJ1-4, with D perhaps matching TRBD1 (5 bases). Germline values: CDR1 MNHEY, CDR2 SMNVEV (reference sequence). This CDR3 has 17 residues. V was clipped by 1 base and J by 8 bases, with 20 bases between them. The CDR3 region has the DNA TGTGCCAGCAGTTTATACGTGGGGGTACAACGAAGGGAAAAACTGTTTTTT. Amino acid sequence: CASSLYVGVQRREKLFF.

This chain uses TRBV6-1 with TRBJ1-2, with a tentative D call TRBD1 (6 bases). CDR1 is MNHNS and CDR2 is SASEGT in the germline V gene. V lost 2 bases and J lost 4, with 17 bases in between. The CDR3 runs 16 residues. The CDR3: CASSEIPGHSFYGYTF. The DNA for the CDR3 is TGTGCCAGCAGTGAAATACCGGGACACAGCTTCTATGGCTACACCTTC.